One and the same sample provided the 9 T cell receptor beta chains below, sequenced in a study of blood T cell repertoires in COVID-19. Profiled with immunoSEQ multiplex PCR; TCRdb holds only in-frame clones, not every one. This table holds some 200,000 clones, more than 65% found once. The sample consisted of peripheral blood. The source of these receptors is a man between 50 and 59 years old with active or convalescent COVID-19.

In this sample, this clone turned up once. J is TRBJ1-5 and V is TRBV7-9; TRBD1 aligns across 7 bases. Losses at the gene ends were 4 bases for V and 7 bases for J; bases not matched to a gene: 10. The CDR3 is 15 amino acids. The germline gives CDR1 SEHNR, CDR2 FQNEAQ (reference sequence). DNA of the CDR3: TGTGCCAGCAGCTCCGAAGGGGGCTCAGGGCAGCCCCAGCATTTT. As protein: CASSSEGGSGQPQHF. The variable domain in full, with the rest retrieved from reference TRBV7-9 and TRBJ1-5, is DTGVSQNPRHKITKRGQNVTFRCDPISEHNRLYWYRQTLGQGPEFLTYFQNEAQLEKSRLLSDRFSAERPKGSFSTLEIQRTEQGDSAMYLCASSSEGGSGQPQHFGDGTRLSIL.

This clone was observed a handful of times. This chain uses TRBV2 with TRBJ2-5; 9 positions agree with TRBD2. Germline CDR1 SNHLY, CDR2 FYNNEI. With 8 bases clipped from V and 9 bases from J, the junction kept 10 bases outside the gene matches. The CDR3 spans 13 residues. CDR3 in DNA: TGTGCCAGCGGGGCGGGGGGGCTTCAGGCCCAGTACTTC. Translating it yields CASGAGGLQAQYF.

This chain uses TRBV5-1 with TRBJ2-3; 11 bases fit TRBD1. Unmatched junction bases numbered 7, after V lost 3 bases and J lost 4 bases. Looked up from germline, CDR1 is SGHRS and CDR2 is YFSETQ. This CDR3 comprises 16 residues. The CDR3 DNA sequence: TGCGCCAGCAGCTCGAATCCGGGACAGGGGGCAGATACGCAGTATTTT. Translation: CASSSNPGQGADTQYF.

V and J are TRBV9 and TRBJ2-1; D not certain. The CDR3 extends over 14 amino acids. V shed 2 bases and J shed 0 bases, with 6 bases lying between them. Per germline, CDR1 SGDLS and CDR2 YYNGEE. CDR3 sequence: CASSVDSSYNEQFF. The DNA of the CDR3 is TGTGCCAGCAGCGTTGATAGCTCCTACAATGAGCAGTTCTTC.

The chain links TRBV7-9 to TRBJ2-5; D ambiguous. CDR3 length: 12 amino acids. Germline loops: CDR1 SEHNR, CDR2 FQNEAQ (reference sequence). Trimming took 2 bases from V and 3 from J, leaving 4 bases between them. The CDR3 DNA reads as TGTGCCAGCAGCTTAAATAAAGAGACCCAGTACTTC. It is translated as CASSLNKETQYF.

The gene calls are TRBV5-6 and TRBJ1-1; 7 nucleotides match TRBD1. The CDR3 runs to 14 residues. Germline assignment: CDR1 SGHDT and CDR2 YYEEEE. V trimming: 0 bases; J trimming: 4 bases; junction bases outside the gene matches: 3. The CDR3 DNA reads as TGTGCCAGCAGCTTGGGTTACAGGGGCACTGAAGCTTTCTTT. It specifies CASSLGYRGTEAFF.

The rearrangement uses TRBV10-3 and TRBJ2-3, with no clear D. The CDR3 covers 13 residues. Trimming left V 2 bases short and J 3 bases short, with 6 bases between. CDR1 and CDR2 (germline): ENHRY, SYGVKD. The CDR3 region is CAISEAVTDTQYF. CDR3 in DNA: TGTGCCATCAGTGAGGCAGTTACAGATACGCAGTATTTT.

The CDR3 protein is CASSLQPPRDRGRCEQYV. For the CDR3, the DNA is TGTGCCAGCAGCCTCCAACCCCCCCGGGACAGGGGTCGCTGCGAGCAGTACGTC. The rearrangement uses TRBV5-4 and TRBJ2-7, with 10 nucleotides matching TRBD1. Germline V CDR1 and CDR2: SGHNT, YYREEE (reference sequence). This CDR3 region has 18 residues. V gave up 4 bases and J gave up 6 bases; unmatched junction bases: 19.

This clone came up a few times. The rearrangement uses TRBV5-1 and TRBJ1-2; TRBD1 matches 7 bases. CDR3 size: 15 residues. With 5 bases clipped from V and 8 bases from J, the junction kept 15 bases outside the gene matches. Germline V gene sequence: CDR1 SGHRS, CDR2 YFSETQ. The CDR3 DNA follows: TGCGCCAGCAGTCAACAGGGGACGGACTACTTCGGCTACACCTTC. It encodes CASSQQGTDYFGYTF.